The 5 T cell receptor beta chains in this list originate from one sample, sequenced in a study of radiotherapy plus CTLA-4 blockade in lung cancer listed by TCRdb under 2018. Library generation was performed with the immunoSEQ multiplex PCR assay. This is the immuneACCESS table as TCRdb keeps it, with only in-frame sequences that have V and J called. A part of the clones is gone; compared with another copy, unresolved V genes explain less than half, and the rest is unexplained. A total of 45,000 to 55,000 clones appear in this sample, around 85% of them only once. Together, the top ten hold about 2.9% of the sample. The sample consisted of peripheral blood, taken from a patient treated with radiotherapy plus ipilimumab. These receptors all come from a human donor with non-small cell lung cancer who had a partial response to radiotherapy plus ipilimumab.

This chain joins TRBV27 and TRBJ2-1, with 10 bases fitting TRBD2. J was trimmed by 4 bases and V by 5 bases; bases with no gene match: 8. The CDR3 has 16 amino acids. CDR1 MNHEY and CDR2 SMNVEV come from the germline V gene (reference sequence). DNA for the CDR3: TGTGCCAGCAGTCAAAACCTAGCGGGGGATTACAATGAGCAGTTCTTC. Its protein product is CASSQNLAGDYNEQFF.

A single count supports this clone. This sequence joins TRBV19 and TRBJ2-2, with 10 bases identical to TRBD1. Germline V gene sequence: CDR1 LNHDA, CDR2 SQIVND (reference sequence). The CDR3 sequence is 16 residues long. J gave up 5 bases and V 4 bases, and 7 bases lay outside the gene matches. CDR3 in amino acids: CASSRTGTGVTGELFF. As DNA, the CDR3 is TGTGCCAGTAGTAGAACCGGGACAGGGGTTACCGGGGAGCTGTTTTTT. The full variable domain, completed using reference TRBV19 and TRBJ2-2, is DGGITQSPKYLFRKEGQNVTLSCEQNLNHDAMYWYRQDPGQGLRLIYYSQIVNDFQKGDIAEGYSVSREKKESFPLTVTSAQKNPTAFYLCASSRTGTGVTGELFFGEGSRLTVL.

CDR3 sequence: CASSPPGPRYGYTF. The DNA of the CDR3 is TGTGCCAGCTCACCACCGGGGCCTCGCTATGGCTACACCTTC. The genes are TRBV18 and TRBJ1-2; D is possibly TRBD1 (5 bases). The CDR3 length is 14 residues. The V end was cut by 0 bases, the J end by 4 bases, with 9 bases between. Germline V gene sequence: CDR1 KGHSH, CDR2 LQKENI.

This chain links TRBV4-3 with TRBJ2-2; 11 nucleotides align to TRBD2. In germline, CDR1 is LGHNA, CDR2 YSLEER. V was clipped by 1 base and J by 6 bases; unmatched bases: 4. The CDR3 spans 16 residues. CDR3 in DNA: TGCGCCAGCAGCCAAGGGCTAGCGGGGGGTGCCGGGGAGCTGTTTTTT. It specifies CASSQGLAGGAGELFF.

This sequence joins TRBV15 and TRBJ2-2, with 8 bases matching TRBD1. Trimming at V came to 1 base and at J to 7 bases, leaving 5 bases not matched to a gene. Germline-derived CDR1 and CDR2 are LNHNV and YYDKDF (reference sequence). The length of the CDR3 is 15 residues. This CDR3 is CATSRGQGLGGELFF. The CDR3 nucleotides read TGTGCCACCAGCAGAGGACAGGGGTTAGGCGGGGAGCTGTTTTTT.